This T cell receptor beta chain stems from a study of T cells in Graves' hyperthyroidism and ophthalmopathy. Study-wide results and caveats: Using 13 V-J features, a model discriminated ophthalmopathy from stable hyperthyroidism.

This CDR3 region has 14 residues. Germline CDR1 reads SEHNR; CDR2 reads FQNEAQ (reference sequence). V lost 6 bases to trimming and J lost 2 bases; unmatched junction nucleotides: 6. The table lists this clonotype with a count of one. The antigen is undetermined. Patients showing uncontrolled infection, other autoimmune disease, pregnancy or lactation were ineligible. From RNA transcripts, TCR beta CDR3 regions were amplified. The TCR CDR3 was amplified in a first-round RT-PCR using the HTBI primer set. MiXCR was run by TCRdb on the multiplex PCR reads, yielding one entry per CDR3 protein. The sample includes about 49,000 distinct CDR3 sequences, roughly 50% of them seen just once.

The J gene is TRBJ1-2, the V gene TRBV7-9, with 7 bases fitting TRBD1. This TCR was sampled from a young man with Graves' hyperthyroidism. Sequencing was carried out using peripheral blood or thyroid tissue (not recorded which). CDR3 nucleotides: TGTGCCAGCAGTCAAACAGGGGACAACTATGGCTACACCTTC. Protein product: CASSQTGDNYGYTF.